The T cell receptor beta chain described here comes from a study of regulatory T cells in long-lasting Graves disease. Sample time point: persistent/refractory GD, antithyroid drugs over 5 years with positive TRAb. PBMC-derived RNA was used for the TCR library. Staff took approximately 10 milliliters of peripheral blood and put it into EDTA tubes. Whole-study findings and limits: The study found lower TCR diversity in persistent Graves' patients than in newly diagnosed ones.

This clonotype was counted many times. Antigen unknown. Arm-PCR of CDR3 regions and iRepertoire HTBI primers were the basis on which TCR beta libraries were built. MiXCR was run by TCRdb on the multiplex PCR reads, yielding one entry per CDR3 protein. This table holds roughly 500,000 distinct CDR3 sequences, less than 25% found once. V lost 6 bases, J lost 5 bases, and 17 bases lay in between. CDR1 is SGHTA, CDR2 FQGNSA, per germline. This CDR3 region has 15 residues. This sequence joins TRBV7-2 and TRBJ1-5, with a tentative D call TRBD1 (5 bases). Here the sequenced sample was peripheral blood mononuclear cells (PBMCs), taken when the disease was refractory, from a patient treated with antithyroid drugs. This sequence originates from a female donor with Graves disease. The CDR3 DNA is TGTGCCAGCAGTTTTACCGGGACGATGGATCAGCCCCAGCATTTT. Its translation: CASSFTGTMDQPQHF.